Here is one T cell receptor beta chain with its context. Its antigen is not identified. These data come from a study of CD8+CD57+ T cells in acquired aplastic anemia. Study-wide points: Patients and controls were found to share fewer than 35 CD8+ CDR3 sequences.

Flow cytometry had shown expanded CD8+CD57+ cells in the patients chosen for sequencing. Profiling of TCR beta VDJ combinations and CDR3 sequences used genomic DNA as template. In TCRdb, the reads were re-called with MiXCR into one record per CDR3 protein. In the table there are roughly 150,000 distinct CDR3 sequences, around 48% of which are singletons. This CDR3 is built from 11 residues. V dropped 2 bases and J dropped 6 bases, with 3 bases sitting between them. Germline-derived CDR1 and CDR2 are LNHDA and SQIVND (reference sequence). The rearrangement joins TRBV19 to TRBJ2-3; D ambiguous. Sequencing was performed on sorted CD4+, CD8+, or CD8+CD57+ T cells (not recorded which) from PBMCs. The source is a human donor with aplastic anemia. CDR3 amino acids: CASSIMDTQYF. The CDR3 region has the DNA TGTGCCAGTAGTATAATGGATACGCAGTATTTT. Based on the CDR3 plus reference TRBV19 and TRBJ2-3, the full variable domain is DGGITQSPKYLFRKEGQNVTLSCEQNLNHDAMYWYRQDPGQGLRLIYYSQIVNDFQKGDIAEGYSVSREKKESFPLTVTSAQKNPTAFYLCASSIMDTQYFGPGTRLTVL.